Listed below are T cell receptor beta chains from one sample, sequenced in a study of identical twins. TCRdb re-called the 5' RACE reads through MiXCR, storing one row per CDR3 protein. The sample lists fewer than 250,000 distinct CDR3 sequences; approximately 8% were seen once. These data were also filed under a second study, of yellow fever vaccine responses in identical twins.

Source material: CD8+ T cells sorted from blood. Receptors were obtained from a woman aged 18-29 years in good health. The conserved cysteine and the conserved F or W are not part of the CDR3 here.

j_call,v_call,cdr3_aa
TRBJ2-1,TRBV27,ASSNSGGAYNEQF
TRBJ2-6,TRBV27,ASSLSVQNVLT
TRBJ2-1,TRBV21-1,ASSKAGQAAHNEQF
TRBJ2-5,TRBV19,ASTPSWGMETQY
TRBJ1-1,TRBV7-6,ASSLSAGANTEAF
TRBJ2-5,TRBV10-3,AISETGRRGPQETQY
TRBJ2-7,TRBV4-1,ASSQGGQGVYEQY
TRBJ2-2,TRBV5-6,ASSFPGLADANTGELF
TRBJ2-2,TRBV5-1,ASSLFGLAGGTSNTGELF
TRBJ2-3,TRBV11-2,ASSLYPAWTGLNSTDTQY
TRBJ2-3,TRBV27,ASSLQRGDTDTQY
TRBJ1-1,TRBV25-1,ASSEYLGETEAF
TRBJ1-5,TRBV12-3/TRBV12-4,ASRIAGTSNQPQH
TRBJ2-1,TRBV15,ATSRIHGDNEQF
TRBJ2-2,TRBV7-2,ASSTGLAAGELF
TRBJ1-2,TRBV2,ASILQGGT
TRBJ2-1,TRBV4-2,ASSHTSSPLNEQF
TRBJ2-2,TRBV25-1,ASSDRPEPGELF
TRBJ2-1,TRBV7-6,ASSFRPYWEQF
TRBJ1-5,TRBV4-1,ASSQWTASDGAQH
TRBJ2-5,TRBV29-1,QPPRGGIGGGGFTQETQY
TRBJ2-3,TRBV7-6,ASSPPSGIHTDTQY
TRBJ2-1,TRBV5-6,ASSFEVVGQF
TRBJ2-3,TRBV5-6,ASSPGLEPYTDTQY
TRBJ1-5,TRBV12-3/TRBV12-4,ASTWGQLDQPQH
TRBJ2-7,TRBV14,ASSQEGAGGVSYEQY
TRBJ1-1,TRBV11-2,ASSPPAPKHTEAF
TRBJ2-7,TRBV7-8,ASSSTGTERVGEQY
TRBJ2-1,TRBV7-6,ASSWVGTGDLNEQF
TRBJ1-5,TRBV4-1,ASSQKGNQPQH
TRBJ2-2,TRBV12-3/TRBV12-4,ASSGLAYTGELF
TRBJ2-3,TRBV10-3,AISESSGRANSQY
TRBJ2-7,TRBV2,ASTGQEGSDEQY
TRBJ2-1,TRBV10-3,AISEILAGVYNEQF
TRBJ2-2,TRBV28,ASSFRQAGTGELF
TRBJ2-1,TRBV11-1,ASSSWTSARSSYNEQF